This entry lists 26 T cell receptor beta chains sequenced from one sample in a study of cytomegalovirus exposure and HLA in healthy donors. In the PCR, 60 Vbeta and 13 Jbeta primers were used. Using immunoSEQ multiplex PCR, the repertoire was profiled, and TCRdb retains in-frame clones only, with some absent. The sample yields about 210,000 clones, roughly 77% seen once. The specimen sequenced was PBMCs. The receptors were sampled from a male donor in good health and CMV-seropositive.

This chain connects TRBV19 to TRBJ2-1; 12 bases line up with TRBD2. The V gene's germline CDR1 is LNHDA and CDR2 SQIVND (reference sequence). The CDR3 contains 15 residues. The ends lost 1 base at V and 10 bases at J; junction bases unmatched: 5. CDR3 protein: CASSIGRTSGIEQFF. CDR3 coding DNA: TGTGCCAGTAGTATAGGCCGGACTAGCGGGATAGAGCAGTTCTTC. The full variable domain, its missing parts supplied by reference TRBV19 and TRBJ2-1, is DGGITQSPKYLFRKEGQNVTLSCEQNLNHDAMYWYRQDPGQGLRLIYYSQIVNDFQKGDIAEGYSVSREKKESFPLTVTSAQKNPTAFYLCASSIGRTSGIEQFFGPGTRLTVL.

V gene TRBV27 combines with J gene TRBJ2-3; D is perhaps TRBD1 (5 bases). The CDR3 has 15 amino acids. V lost 2 bases and J lost 2, with 11 bases in between. Germline V gives CDR1 MNHEY, CDR2 SMNVEV (reference sequence). CDR3: CASSLIDSFTDTQYF. CDR3 nucleotide sequence: TGTGCCAGCAGTTTAATAGACAGTTTCACAGATACGCAGTATTTT.

The chain joins TRBV5-4 to TRBJ2-7; TRBD1 is a possible D gene (9 bases). This CDR3 is 15 amino acids long. V lost 4 bases and J 5 bases, leaving 19 bases between the germline ends. Germline loops: CDR1 SGHNT, CDR2 YYREEE (reference sequence). The CDR3 nucleotides are TGTGCCAGCAGCCGGGGGGGACAGGGCCTCGACGAGCAGTACTTC. This encodes CASSRGGQGLDEQYF.

This clone appeared a single time. The chain uses TRBV30 and TRBJ2-3; 8 bases line up with TRBD1. Per the germline V gene, CDR1 is GTSNPN and CDR2 is SVGIG (reference sequence). The V segment lost 3 bases and the J segment 3 bases; nucleotides outside the gene matches: 8. The CDR3 length is 15 residues. The CDR3 nucleotides are TGTGCCTGGAGGCCGGGCAGGGGGCGGACAGATACGCAGTATTTT. This encodes CAWRPGRGRTDTQYF.

The chain couples TRBV5-6 to TRBJ2-3; 11 nucleotides line up with TRBD2. CDR1 is SGHDT and CDR2 is YYEEEE in the germline V gene. V was clipped by 2 bases and J by 4 bases; unmatched bases: 3. The length of the CDR3 is 15 residues. The chain's CDR3 is CASSLTSGGADTQYF. DNA of the CDR3: TGTGCCAGCAGCTTAACTAGCGGGGGCGCAGATACGCAGTATTTT.

Here the CDR3 reads CASQKGSGEEETQYF. For the CDR3, the DNA is TGTGCCAGCCAGAAGGGTAGCGGGGAGGAAGAGACCCAGTACTTC. The chain uses TRBV4-2 and TRBJ2-5; TRBD2 aligns across 8 bases. Trimming cost V 8 bases and J 3 bases; bases outside gene matches: 11. This CDR3 comprises 15 residues. The germline V gene encodes CDR1 LGHNA and CDR2 YNFKEQ.

This chain joins TRBV7-9 and TRBJ1-1, with D possibly being TRBD1 (6 bases). Germline lookup yields CDR1 SEHNR and CDR2 FQNEAQ (reference sequence). V shed 3 bases and J shed 10 bases, with 9 bases lying between them. This CDR3 has 11 residues. The CDR3 DNA follows: TGTGCCAGCAGCTTCGGACAGTTAGCTTTCTTT. Amino acid sequence: CASSFGQLAFF. Variable domain in full (rest from reference TRBV7-9 and TRBJ1-1): DTGVSQNPRHKITKRGQNVTFRCDPISEHNRLYWYRQTLGQGPEFLTYFQNEAQLEKSRLLSDRFSAERPKGSFSTLEIQRTEQGDSAMYLCASSFGQLAFFGQGTRLTVV.

The gene calls are TRBV7-6 and TRBJ2-7; 7 bases agree with TRBD1. Trimming took 5 bases from V and 3 from J; bases not matched to a gene: 7. The CDR3 has 14 amino acids. CDR1 and CDR2 from the germline V gene are SGHVS and FNYEAQ. CDR3 loop: CASSPGTAFYEQYF. The CDR3 DNA reads as TGTGCCAGCAGCCCCGGGACAGCCTTCTACGAGCAGTACTTC. The complete variable domain, with remaining parts taken from reference TRBV7-6 and TRBJ2-7, reads GAGVSQSPRYKVTKRGQDVALRCDPISGHVSLYWYRQALGQGPEFLTYFNYEAQQDKSGLPNDRFSAERPEGSISTLTIQRTEQRDSAMYRCASSPGTAFYEQYFGPGTRLTVT.

The chain is built from TRBV29-1 and TRBJ1-5; D remains ambiguous. Germline assignment: CDR1 SQVTM and CDR2 ANQGSEA. This CDR3 contains 14 residues. Trimming removed 5 bases from V and 2 bases from J, with 13 bases in between. The DNA for the CDR3 is TGCAGCGTTTGTGCGGGAGGACGCAATCAGCCCCAGCATTTT. This sequence encodes CSVCAGGRNQPQHF.

The genes are TRBV6-1 and TRBJ2-7, with 9 bases matching TRBD1. The CDR3 contains 13 residues. V trimming: 8 bases; J trimming: 3 bases; junction bases outside the gene matches: 5. Germline-derived CDR1 and CDR2 are MNHNS and SASEGT. CDR3 sequence: CASEKTGGYEQYF. CDR3 sequence (DNA): TGTGCCAGCGAAAAGACAGGGGGCTACGAGCAGTACTTC.

This sequence joins TRBV15 and TRBJ2-7; 9 bases align to TRBD2. There are 16 residues in the CDR3. Germline V gives CDR1 LNHNV, CDR2 YYDKDF (reference sequence). Trimming took 0 bases from V and 6 from J; bases not matched to a gene: 9. CDR3 residues: CATSRDAGGGKSEQYF. DNA for the CDR3: TGTGCCACCAGCAGAGATGCGGGAGGGGGCAAGAGCGAGCAGTACTTC.

This chain connects TRBV19 to TRBJ1-1, with a tentative D call TRBD1 (6 bases). The germline V and J ends were trimmed by 7 bases and 4 bases, with 13 bases remaining between them. The CDR3 runs 13 residues. The germline V gene encodes CDR1 LNHDA and CDR2 SQIVND (reference sequence). The CDR3 sequence is CASMGRGITEAFF. The DNA of the CDR3 is TGTGCCAGTATGGGCAGGGGCATCACTGAAGCTTTCTTT.

V gene TRBV5-1 combines with J gene TRBJ2-1; 10 bases match TRBD2. The CDR3 length is 16 residues. In germline, CDR1 is SGHRS, CDR2 YFSETQ. V trimming: 3 bases; J trimming: 10 bases; junction bases outside the gene matches: 13. CDR3: CASSSLGASGSQEQFF. CDR3 bases: TGCGCCAGCAGCTCACTCGGTGCTAGCGGGAGCCAGGAGCAGTTCTTC. The full variable domain, its missing parts supplied by reference TRBV5-1 and TRBJ2-1, is KAGVTQTPRYLIKTRGQQVTLSCSPISGHRSVSWYQQTPGQGLQFLFEYFSETQRNKGNFPGRFSGRQFSNSRSEMNVSTLELGDSALYLCASSSLGASGSQEQFFGPGTRLTVL.

V is TRBV7-6 and J is TRBJ2-2; no firm D call. Germline lookup yields CDR1 SGHVS and CDR2 FNYEAQ. Trimming shortened V by 4 bases and J by 2 bases, and 8 bases separated the two germline ends. CDR3 length: 14 amino acids. The CDR3 region is CASSYSTNTGELFF. The CDR3 nucleotides read TGTGCCAGCAGCTACAGCACAAACACCGGGGAGCTGTTTTTT.

This rearrangement joins TRBV7-2 to TRBJ2-1, with TRBD1 identical over 7 bases. The CDR3 has 18 amino acids. Germline CDR1 and CDR2: SGHTA and FQGNSA. V lost 5 bases to trimming and J lost 4 bases; unmatched junction nucleotides: 17. For the CDR3, the DNA is TGTGCCAGCAGCAAGCAACCCGGGACCACCAGGGGGTACAATGAGCAGTTCTTC. Encoded protein: CASSKQPGTTRGYNEQFF.

V is TRBV7-6 and J is TRBJ1-5; a weak D match, TRBD1 (5 bases). Per the germline V gene, CDR1 is SGHVS and CDR2 is FNYEAQ. V dropped 7 bases and J dropped 4 bases, with 11 bases sitting between them. The CDR3 runs to 13 residues. The CDR3 bases are TGTGCCAGCACCCCCGGGGGAAATCAGCCCCAGCATTTT. This codes for CASTPGGNQPQHF. Variable domain in full (rest from reference TRBV7-6 and TRBJ1-5): GAGVSQSPRYKVTKRGQDVALRCDPISGHVSLYWYRQALGQGPEFLTYFNYEAQQDKSGLPNDRFSAERPEGSISTLTIQRTEQRDSAMYRCASTPGGNQPQHFGDGTRLSIL.

The gene calls are TRBV27 and TRBJ1-1; D is possibly TRBD1 (6 bases). The germline gives CDR1 MNHEY, CDR2 SMNVEV (reference sequence). With 5 bases removed from V and 4 bases from J, the gap between germline ends came to 17 bases. The CDR3 has 15 amino acids. This CDR3 is CASSPLRGPGTEAFF. Written as DNA, the CDR3 is TGTGCCAGCAGTCCGCTGCGGGGGCCGGGCACTGAAGCTTTCTTT.

V is TRBV29-1 and J is TRBJ1-4, with D perhaps matching TRBD1 (5 bases). The germline CDR1 and CDR2 sequences are SQVTM and ANQGSEA. Trimming pared 5 bases from V and 7 bases from J, leaving 8 bases between. The CDR3 spans 11 residues. CDR3 residues: CSVSGSEKLFF. Here the CDR3 DNA reads TGCAGCGTTTCAGGGTCTGAAAAACTGTTTTTT.

The V call is TRBV6-5, the J call TRBJ1-4, with 9 positions matching TRBD1. V trimming: 6 bases; J trimming: 7 bases; junction bases outside the gene matches: 6. The germline CDR1 and CDR2 sequences are MNHEY and SVGAGI. The CDR3 has 14 residues. CDR3 in DNA: TGTGCCAGCAGAACCGGGACAGGGCGTGAAAAACTGTTTTTT. This codes for CASRTGTGREKLFF.

The rearrangement links TRBV10-3 to TRBJ2-5; D is ambiguous. The V and J ends lost 0 bases and 3 bases respectively, with 8 bases between them. This CDR3 region has 14 residues. Germline CDR1 and CDR2: ENHRY and SYGVKD. CDR3 loop: CAISESGREETQYF. CDR3 DNA: TGTGCCATCAGTGAGTCGGGCAGAGAAGAGACCCAGTACTTC.

This clone came up a few times. The chain employs TRBV6-1 and TRBJ1-4, with 8 bases matching TRBD1. There are 14 residues in the CDR3. V was pared by 5 bases and J by 5 bases, with 4 bases of the junction left unmatched. Germline-derived CDR1 and CDR2 are MNHNS and SASEGT. For the CDR3, the DNA is TGTGCCAGCAGTTTCACAGGGGGGAATGAAAAACTGTTTTTT. Protein: CASSFTGGNEKLFF.

The CDR3 here is CASSLAGGADTQYF. As DNA, the CDR3 is TGTGCCAGCAGCTTAGCGGGGGGAGCAGATACGCAGTATTTT. The gene calls are TRBV7-9 and TRBJ2-3; tentative D call: TRBD2 (6 bases). The germline CDR1 and CDR2 sequences are SEHNR and FQNEAQ (reference sequence). The CDR3 length is 14 residues. Between the trimmed V and J ends, which lost 0 bases and 4 bases, there was a span of 8 bases.

This clone showed up just a few times. The chain joins TRBV7-8 to TRBJ1-2; D is perhaps TRBD1 (6 bases). Trimming cost V 0 bases and J 6 bases, with 11 bases left between them. CDR1 is SGHVS, CDR2 FQNEAQ, per germline. CDR3 length: 14 residues. The CDR3 is CASSLARGGHGYTF. CDR3 sequence (DNA): TGTGCCAGCAGCTTAGCCAGGGGTGGGCATGGCTACACCTTC.

The chain has TRBV6-4 and TRBJ2-1; TRBD1 agrees at 8 bases. The junction had 5 bases not matched to a gene; V was cut back by 3 bases and J by 7 bases. The germline gives CDR1 MRHNA, CDR2 SNTAGT. There are 14 residues in the CDR3. CDR3 sequence reads: CASSEQGALNEQFF. As DNA, the CDR3 is TGTGCCAGCAGTGAGCAGGGGGCTCTGAATGAGCAGTTCTTC.

The gene calls are TRBV7-8 and TRBJ2-7; 8 bases line up with TRBD2. Germline CDR1 reads SGHVS; CDR2 reads FQNEAQ. This CDR3 has 13 residues. With 1 base clipped from V and 7 bases from J, the junction kept 3 bases outside the gene matches. This chain's CDR3 is CASSLERLAEQYF. The DNA of the CDR3 is TGTGCCAGCAGCTTAGAACGACTAGCGGAGCAGTACTTC.

The chain uses TRBV9 and TRBJ2-3, with D possibly TRBD2 on 6 matching bases. In germline, CDR1 is SGDLS, CDR2 YYNGEE. This CDR3 has 15 amino acids. The V gene lost 2 bases and the J gene lost 1 base, with 11 bases spanning the gap. CDR3 sequence reads: CASSVAGGGTDTQYF. In nucleotides, the CDR3 is TGTGCCAGCAGCGTCGCGGGCGGGGGCACAGATACGCAGTATTTT.